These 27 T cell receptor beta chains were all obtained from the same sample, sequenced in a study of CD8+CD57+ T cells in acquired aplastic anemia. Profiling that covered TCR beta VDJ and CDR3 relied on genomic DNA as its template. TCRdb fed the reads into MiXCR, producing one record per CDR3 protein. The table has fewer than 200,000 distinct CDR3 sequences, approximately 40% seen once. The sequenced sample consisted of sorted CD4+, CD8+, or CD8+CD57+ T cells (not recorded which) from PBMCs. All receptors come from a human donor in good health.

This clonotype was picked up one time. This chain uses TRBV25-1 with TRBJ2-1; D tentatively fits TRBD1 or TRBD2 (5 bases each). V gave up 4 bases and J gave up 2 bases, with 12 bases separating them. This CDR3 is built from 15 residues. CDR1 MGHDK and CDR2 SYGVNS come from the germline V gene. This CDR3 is CASSAPGPAYNEQFF. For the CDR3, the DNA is TGTGCCAGCAGTGCACCGGGACCAGCCTACAATGAGCAGTTCTTC.

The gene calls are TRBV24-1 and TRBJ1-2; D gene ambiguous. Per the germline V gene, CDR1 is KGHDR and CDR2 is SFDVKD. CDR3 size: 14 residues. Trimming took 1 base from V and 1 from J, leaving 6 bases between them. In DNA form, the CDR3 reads TGTGCCACCAGTGATTTCCACGATAACTATGGCTACACCTTC. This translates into CATSDFHDNYGYTF.

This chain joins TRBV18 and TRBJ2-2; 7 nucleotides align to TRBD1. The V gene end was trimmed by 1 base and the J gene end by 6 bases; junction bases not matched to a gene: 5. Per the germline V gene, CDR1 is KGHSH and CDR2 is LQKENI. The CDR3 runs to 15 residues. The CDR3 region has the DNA TGTGCCAGCTCACCACAGGGGGCGCCGGCCGGGGAGCTGTTTTTT. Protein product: CASSPQGAPAGELFF.

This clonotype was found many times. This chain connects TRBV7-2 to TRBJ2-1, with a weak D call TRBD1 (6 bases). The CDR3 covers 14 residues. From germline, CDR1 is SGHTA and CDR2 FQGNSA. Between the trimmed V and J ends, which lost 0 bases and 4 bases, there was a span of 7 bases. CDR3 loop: CASSLATGYNEQFF. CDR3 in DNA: TGTGCCAGCAGCTTAGCAACAGGGTACAATGAGCAGTTCTTC. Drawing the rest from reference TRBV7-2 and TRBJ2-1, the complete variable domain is GAGVSQSPSNKVTEKGKDVELRCDPISGHTALYWYRQSLGQGLEFLIYFQGNSAPDKSGLPSDRFSAERTGGSVSTLTIQRTQQEDSAVYLCASSLATGYNEQFFGPGTRLTVL.

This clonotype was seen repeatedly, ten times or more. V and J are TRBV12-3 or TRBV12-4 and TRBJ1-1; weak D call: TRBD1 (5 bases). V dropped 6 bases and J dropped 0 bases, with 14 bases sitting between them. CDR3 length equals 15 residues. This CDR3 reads CASSPLQVMNTEAFF. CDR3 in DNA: TGTGCCAGCAGCCCCCTACAGGTAATGAACACTGAAGCTTTCTTT.

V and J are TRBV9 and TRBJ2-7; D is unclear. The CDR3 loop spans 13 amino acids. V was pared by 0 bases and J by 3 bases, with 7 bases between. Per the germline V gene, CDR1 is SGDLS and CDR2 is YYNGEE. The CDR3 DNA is TGTGCCAGCAGCGTAGAAATAGGCTACGAGCAGTACTTC. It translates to CASSVEIGYEQYF.

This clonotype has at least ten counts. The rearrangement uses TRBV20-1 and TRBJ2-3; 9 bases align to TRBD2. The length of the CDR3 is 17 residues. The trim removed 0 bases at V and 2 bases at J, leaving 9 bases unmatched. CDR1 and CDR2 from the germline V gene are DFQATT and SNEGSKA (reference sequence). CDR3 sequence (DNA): TGCAGTGCTAGAGACCTACGGACTAGCGTCGCCACAGATACGCAGTATTTT. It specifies CSARDLRTSVATDTQYF.

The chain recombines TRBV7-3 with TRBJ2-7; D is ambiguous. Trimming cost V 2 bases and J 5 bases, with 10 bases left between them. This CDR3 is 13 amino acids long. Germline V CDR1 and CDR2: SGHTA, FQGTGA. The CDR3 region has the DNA TGTGCCAGCAGCTTAGGTCGTAATAACGAGCAGTACTTC. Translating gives CASSLGRNNEQYF.

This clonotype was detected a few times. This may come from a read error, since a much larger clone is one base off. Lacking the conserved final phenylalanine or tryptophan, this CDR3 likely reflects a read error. The CDR3 loop is CSAEKGGNTEAFL. The CDR3 region has the DNA TGCAGTGCGGAGAAGGGGGGGAACACTGAAGCTTTCCTT. The gene calls are TRBV20-1 and TRBJ1-1; a possible D gene is TRBD1 (6 bases). CDR3 length: 13 amino acids. The V end was cut by 6 bases, the J end by 1 base, with 12 bases between. Germline V gene lookup returns CDR1 DFQATT and CDR2 SNEGSKA (reference sequence).

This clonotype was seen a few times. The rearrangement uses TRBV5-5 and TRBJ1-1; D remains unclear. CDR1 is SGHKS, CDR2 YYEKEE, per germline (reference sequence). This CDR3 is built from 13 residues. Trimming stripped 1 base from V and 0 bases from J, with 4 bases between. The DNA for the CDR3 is TGTGCCAGCAGCTTGTGGGTGAACACTGAAGCTTTCTTT. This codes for CASSLWVNTEAFF.

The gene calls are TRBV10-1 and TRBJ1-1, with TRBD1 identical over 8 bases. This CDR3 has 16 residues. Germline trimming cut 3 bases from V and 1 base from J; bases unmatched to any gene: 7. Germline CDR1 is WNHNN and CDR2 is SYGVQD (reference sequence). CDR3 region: CASSDPRQGQNTEAFF. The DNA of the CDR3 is TGCGCCAGCAGTGATCCACGACAGGGGCAGAACACTGAAGCTTTCTTT.

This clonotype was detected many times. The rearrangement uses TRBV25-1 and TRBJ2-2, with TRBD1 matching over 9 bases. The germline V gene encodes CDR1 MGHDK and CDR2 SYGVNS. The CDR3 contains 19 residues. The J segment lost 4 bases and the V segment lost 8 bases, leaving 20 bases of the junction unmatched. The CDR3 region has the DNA TGTGCCAGCCAAAATCCCCCGGGACAGGGAGCGTCGGGCACCGGGGAGCTGTTTTTT. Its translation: CASQNPPGQGASGTGELFF.

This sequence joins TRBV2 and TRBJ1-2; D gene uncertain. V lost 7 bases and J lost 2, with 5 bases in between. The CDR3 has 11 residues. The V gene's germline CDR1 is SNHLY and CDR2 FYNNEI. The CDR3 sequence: CASKTNYGYTF. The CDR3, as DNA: TGTGCCAGCAAGACAAACTATGGCTACACCTTC. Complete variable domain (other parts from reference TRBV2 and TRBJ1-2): EPEVTQTPSHQVTQMGQEVILRCVPISNHLYFYWYRQILGQKVEFLVSFYNNEISEKSEIFDDQFSVERPDGSNFTLKIRSTKLEDSAMYFCASKTNYGYTFGSGTRLTVV.

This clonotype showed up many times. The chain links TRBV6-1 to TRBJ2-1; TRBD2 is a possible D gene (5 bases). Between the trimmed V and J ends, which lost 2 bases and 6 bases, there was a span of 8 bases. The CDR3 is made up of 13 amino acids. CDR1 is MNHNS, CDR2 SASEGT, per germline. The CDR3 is CASSERTGNEQFF. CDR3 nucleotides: TGTGCCAGCAGTGAAAGGACTGGCAATGAGCAGTTCTTC.

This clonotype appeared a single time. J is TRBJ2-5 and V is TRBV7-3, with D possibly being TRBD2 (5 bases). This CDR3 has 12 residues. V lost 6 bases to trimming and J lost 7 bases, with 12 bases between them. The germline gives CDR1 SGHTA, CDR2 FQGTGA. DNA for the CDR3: TGTGCCAGCAGTATCGACCGGGGGACCCAGTACTTC. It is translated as CASSIDRGTQYF.

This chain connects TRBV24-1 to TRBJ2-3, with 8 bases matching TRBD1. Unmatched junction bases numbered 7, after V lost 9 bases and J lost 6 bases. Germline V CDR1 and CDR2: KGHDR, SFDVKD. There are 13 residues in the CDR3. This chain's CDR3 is CATLTGARDTQYF. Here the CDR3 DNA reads TGTGCCACCCTGACAGGGGCGAGGGATACGCAGTATTTT.

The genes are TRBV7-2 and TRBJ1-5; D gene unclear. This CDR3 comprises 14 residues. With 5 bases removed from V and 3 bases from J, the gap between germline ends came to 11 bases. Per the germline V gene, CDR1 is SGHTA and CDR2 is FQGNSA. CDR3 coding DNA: TGTGCCAGCAGCCCATTAGGGTACAATCAGCCCCAGCATTTT. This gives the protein CASSPLGYNQPQHF.

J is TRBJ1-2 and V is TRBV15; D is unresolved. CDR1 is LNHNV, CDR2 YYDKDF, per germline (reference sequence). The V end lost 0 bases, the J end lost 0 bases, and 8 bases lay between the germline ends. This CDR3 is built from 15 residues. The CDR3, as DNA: TGTGCCACCAGCAGAGATCATCAAGCTAACTATGGCTACACCTTC. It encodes CATSRDHQANYGYTF.

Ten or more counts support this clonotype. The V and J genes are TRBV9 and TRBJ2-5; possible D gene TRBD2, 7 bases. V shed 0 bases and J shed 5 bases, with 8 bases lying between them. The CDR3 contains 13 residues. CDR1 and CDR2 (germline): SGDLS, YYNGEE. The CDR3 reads CASSVEGGETQYF. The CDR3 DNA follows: TGTGCCAGCAGCGTAGAGGGGGGGGAGACCCAGTACTTC.

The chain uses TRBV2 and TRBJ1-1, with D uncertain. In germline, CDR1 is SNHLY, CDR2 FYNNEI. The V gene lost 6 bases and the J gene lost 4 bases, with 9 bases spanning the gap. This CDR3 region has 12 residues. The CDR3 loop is CASSQDVTEAFF. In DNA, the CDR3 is TGTGCCAGCAGCCAAGACGTCACTGAAGCTTTCTTT.

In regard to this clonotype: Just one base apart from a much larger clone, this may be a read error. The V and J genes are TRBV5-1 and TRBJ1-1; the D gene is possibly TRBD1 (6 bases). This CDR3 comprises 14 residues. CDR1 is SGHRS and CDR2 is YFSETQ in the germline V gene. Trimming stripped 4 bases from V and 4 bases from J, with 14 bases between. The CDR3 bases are TGCGCCAGCAGCACAGGGACGGTAAGCACTGAAGCTTTCTTT. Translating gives CASSTGTVSTEAFF.

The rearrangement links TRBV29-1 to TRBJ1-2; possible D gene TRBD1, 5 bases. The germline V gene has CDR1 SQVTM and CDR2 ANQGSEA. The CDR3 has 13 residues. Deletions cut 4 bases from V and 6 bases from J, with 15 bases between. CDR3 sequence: CSVVLGDLHGYTF. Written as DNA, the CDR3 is TGCAGCGTTGTCTTGGGGGACTTACATGGCTACACCTTC.

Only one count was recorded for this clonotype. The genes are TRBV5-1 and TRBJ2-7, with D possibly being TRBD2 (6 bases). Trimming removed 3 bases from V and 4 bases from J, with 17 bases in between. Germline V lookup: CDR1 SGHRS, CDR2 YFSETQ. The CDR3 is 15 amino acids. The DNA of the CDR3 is TGCGCCAGCAGCTCACCCGGGACTGAGGATTACGAGCAGTACTTC. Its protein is CASSSPGTEDYEQYF.

CDR3 coding DNA: TGTGCCAGCAGTCCACACCAGACTGTTATGAACACTGAAGCTTTCTTT. Residues: CASSPHQTVMNTEAFF. The V gene is TRBV25-1, the J gene TRBJ1-1; D is uncertain. Germline V gene data show CDR1 as MGHDK and CDR2 as SYGVNS. The CDR3 consists of 16 residues. The V gene lost 5 bases and the J gene lost 0 bases, with 16 bases spanning the gap.

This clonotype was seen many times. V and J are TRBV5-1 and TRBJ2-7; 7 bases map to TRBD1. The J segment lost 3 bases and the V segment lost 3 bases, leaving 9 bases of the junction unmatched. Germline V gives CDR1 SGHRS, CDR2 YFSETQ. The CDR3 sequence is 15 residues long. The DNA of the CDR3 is TGCGCCAGCAGCTCCGAGACAGGGATTGGCTACGAGCAGTACTTC. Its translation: CASSSETGIGYEQYF.

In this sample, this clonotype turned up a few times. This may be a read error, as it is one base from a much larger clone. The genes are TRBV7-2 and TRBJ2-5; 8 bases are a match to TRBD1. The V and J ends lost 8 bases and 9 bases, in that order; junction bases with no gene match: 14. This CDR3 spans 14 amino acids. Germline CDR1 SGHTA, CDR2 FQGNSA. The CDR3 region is CASGDRRVQEAQYF. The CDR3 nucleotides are TGTGCCAGCGGGGACAGGAGGGTACAGGAGGCCCAGTACTTC.

CDR3 nucleotides: TGTGCCAGCAGCACCCGCTGGACAGGGACGGCTGAGCAGTTCTTC. It specifies CASSTRWTGTAEQFF. The chain recombines TRBV9 with TRBJ2-1; TRBD1 matches at 8 bases. The CDR3 consists of 15 residues. The trim removed 4 bases at V and 9 bases at J, leaving 12 bases unmatched. The V gene's germline CDR1 is SGDLS and CDR2 YYNGEE.